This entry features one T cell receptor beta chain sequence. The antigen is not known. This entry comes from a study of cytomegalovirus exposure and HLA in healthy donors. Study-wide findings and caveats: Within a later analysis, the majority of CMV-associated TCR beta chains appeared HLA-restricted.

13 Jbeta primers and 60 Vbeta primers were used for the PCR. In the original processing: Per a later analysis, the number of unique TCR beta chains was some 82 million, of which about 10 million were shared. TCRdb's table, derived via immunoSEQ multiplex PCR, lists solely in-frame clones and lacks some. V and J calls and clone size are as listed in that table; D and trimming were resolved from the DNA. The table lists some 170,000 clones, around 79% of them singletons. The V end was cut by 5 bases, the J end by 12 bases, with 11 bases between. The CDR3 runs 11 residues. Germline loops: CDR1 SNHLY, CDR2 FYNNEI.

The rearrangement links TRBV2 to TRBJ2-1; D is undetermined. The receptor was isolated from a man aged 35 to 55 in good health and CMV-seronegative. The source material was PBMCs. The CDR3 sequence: CASSPEEGQFF. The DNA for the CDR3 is TGTGCCAGCAGTCCTGAGGAAGGGCAGTTCTTC.